Listed here are 13 T cell receptor beta chains from one sample, sequenced in a study of T cell changes during pregnancy in multiple sclerosis. Using immunoSEQ multiplex PCR, the repertoire was profiled, and TCRdb retains in-frame clones only, with some absent. This table has about 55,000 clones, under 95% appearing once. The material sequenced was CD8+ T cells from peripheral blood mononuclear cells, taken in the third trimester of pregnancy. The receptors stem from a female donor with multiple sclerosis, enrolled in a pregnancy study.

The chain employs TRBV9 and TRBJ1-3; TRBD1 matches 7 bases. CDR3 length equals 15 residues. Germline assignment: CDR1 SGDLS and CDR2 YYNGEE. J gave up 1 base and V 3 bases, and 4 bases lay outside the gene matches. In nucleotides, the CDR3 is TGTGCCAGCAGCGCCCCACAGGGGTCTGGAAACACCATATATTTT. Its protein product is CASSAPQGSGNTIYF.

The chain carries TRBV2 and TRBJ2-7; TRBD2 might be the D (5 bases). The germline V and J ends were trimmed by 1 base and 2 bases, with 9 bases remaining between them. CDR3 length equals 14 residues. Germline lookup yields CDR1 SNHLY and CDR2 FYNNEI. DNA for the CDR3: TGTGCCAGCAGTGAAGGACGGGAAACCTACGAGCAGTACTTC. It is translated as CASSEGRETYEQYF.

The rearrangement links TRBV5-6 to TRBJ2-7, with TRBD2 identical over 7 bases. The trim removed 4 bases at V and 7 bases at J, leaving 11 bases unmatched. CDR1 SGHDT and CDR2 YYEEEE come from the germline V gene. This CDR3 is 14 amino acids long. The CDR3 bases are TGTGCCAGCAGCCTCCTAGCGGCCCTAGAGGAGCAGTACTTC. Encoded protein: CASSLLAALEEQYF. Drawing the rest from reference TRBV5-6 and TRBJ2-7, the complete variable domain is DAGVTQSPTHLIKTRGQQVTLRCSPKSGHDTVSWYQQALGQGPQFIFQYYEEEERQRGNFPDRFSGHQFPNYSSELNVNALLLGDSALYLCASSLLAALEEQYFGPGTRLTVT.

This clone was seen only a few times. The chain employs TRBV10-3 and TRBJ2-1, with D perhaps TRBD2 (6 bases). This CDR3 comprises 16 residues. The V end lost 3 bases, the J end lost 3 bases, and 15 bases lay between the germline ends. Germline V gene sequence: CDR1 ENHRY, CDR2 SYGVKD. This CDR3 is CAISEGGEWGYNEQFF. CDR3 DNA sequence: TGTGCCATCAGTGAAGGAGGGGAGTGGGGCTACAATGAGCAGTTCTTC.

The chain couples TRBV27 to TRBJ1-5; D may be TRBD1 (5 bases). The germline V gene encodes CDR1 MNHEY and CDR2 SMNVEV (reference sequence). Trimming left V 3 bases short and J 6 bases short, with 15 bases between. CDR3 length: 15 amino acids. DNA of the CDR3: TGTGCCAGCAGTTTTTATTCGGGGGGGAGTCAGCCCCAGCATTTT. Its protein is CASSFYSGGSQPQHF.

The J gene is TRBJ2-5, the V gene TRBV28, with 11 bases identical to TRBD2. This CDR3 spans 20 amino acids. Losses at the gene ends were 6 bases for V and 3 bases for J; bases not matched to a gene: 21. CDR1 is MDHEN, CDR2 SYDVKM, per germline. In DNA form, the CDR3 reads TGTGCCAGCAGCCACCGGCTAGCGGGAGGCCGGGAAGAATTTGAAGAGACCCAGTACTTC. Its translation is CASSHRLAGGREEFEETQYF. Complete variable domain (other parts from reference TRBV28 and TRBJ2-5): DVKVTQSSRYLVKRTGEKVFLECVQDMDHENMFWYRQDPGLGLRLIYFSYDVKMKEKGDIPEGYSVSREKKERFSLILESASTNQTSMYLCASSHRLAGGREEFEETQYFGPGTRLLVL.

The CDR3: CASSPGLLYEQYF. The DNA for the CDR3 is TGTGCCAGCAGCCCGGGACTGCTCTACGAGCAGTACTTC. The rearrangement joins TRBV7-9 to TRBJ2-7, with D perhaps TRBD2 (6 bases). In germline, CDR1 is SEHNR, CDR2 FQNEAQ (reference sequence). V shed 5 bases and J shed 3 bases, with 11 bases lying between them. There are 13 residues in the CDR3.

This clone was seen only once. V gene TRBV7-9 combines with J gene TRBJ1-3, with D possibly matching TRBD1 (6 bases). V was trimmed by 4 bases and J by 1 base, leaving 8 bases between them. Germline V gene sequence: CDR1 SEHNR, CDR2 FQNEAQ (reference sequence). This CDR3 comprises 14 residues. In DNA, the CDR3 is TGTGCCAGCAGCTCCGACAGGTCTGGAAACACCATATATTTT. Protein sequence: CASSSDRSGNTIYF.

The chain is built from TRBV6-1 and TRBJ2-1; D not certain. This CDR3 spans 12 amino acids. V shed 3 bases and J shed 5 bases, with 5 bases lying between them. Germline values: CDR1 MNHNS, CDR2 SASEGT. CDR3 sequence reads: CASSDQNNEQFF. CDR3 coding DNA: TGTGCCAGCAGTGACCAGAACAATGAGCAGTTCTTC.

Sample share makes this clone medium-sized. This chain joins TRBV4-3 and TRBJ1-4, with 8 bases identical to TRBD1. The CDR3 contains 16 residues. J lost 5 bases, V lost 1 base, and 6 bases had no gene match. The germline CDR1 and CDR2 sequences are LGHNA and YSLEER. The CDR3 DNA sequence: TGCGCCAGCAGCCAAGGGGCCGGGACAGGCAATGAAAAACTGTTTTTT. This translates into CASSQGAGTGNEKLFF.

This chain uses TRBV6-5 with TRBJ2-7; 9 bases map to TRBD1. Germline V gene data show CDR1 as MNHEY and CDR2 as SVGAGI. Trimming at V came to 5 bases and at J to 2 bases, leaving 4 bases not matched to a gene. The CDR3 totals 14 residues. The DNA for the CDR3 is TGTGCCAGCAGTACCCGGGACAGGGCCTACGAGCAGTACTTC. Protein sequence: CASSTRDRAYEQYF.

The V gene is TRBV5-5, the J gene TRBJ1-1; D remains ambiguous. CDR3 size: 15 residues. Germline V gene data show CDR1 as SGHKS and CDR2 as YYEKEE (reference sequence). With 1 base removed from V and 7 bases from J, the gap between germline ends came to 17 bases. The CDR3 sequence: CASSLSAGPFGEAFF. The CDR3 bases are TGTGCCAGCAGCTTGTCGGCAGGTCCTTTCGGTGAAGCTTTCTTT. The variable domain in full, completed from reference TRBV5-5 and TRBJ1-1, reads DAGVTQSPTHLIKTRGQQVTLRCSPISGHKSVSWYQQVLGQGPQFIFQYYEKEERGRGNFPDRFSARQFPNYSSELNVNALLLGDSALYLCASSLSAGPFGEAFFGQGTRLTVV.

This clone was seen once. This chain uses TRBV19 with TRBJ1-1; 9 bases are shared with TRBD1. There are 14 residues in the CDR3. Germline CDR1 LNHDA, CDR2 SQIVND (reference sequence). Losses at the gene ends were 4 bases for V and 2 bases for J; bases not matched to a gene: 2. CDR3 nucleotides: TGTGCCAGTAGTACCACAGGGGGCAACACTGAAGCTTTCTTT. Its translation: CASSTTGGNTEAFF.